This TCR beta chain was identified in a study of T-cell memory formation after mild COVID-19. For the study at large: Largely donor-specific TCR clusters were found. Study-wide results and limits: The CD4+ clones that contracted clustered mainly within CM and EM, and the CD8+ clones concentrated in EMRA. Second-wave clones that peaked on day 37 lacked confirmed SARS-CoV-2 specificity.

This clonotype turned up a few times. Its matching antigen is unknown. One entry per CDR3 protein results from TCRdb running MiXCR on the 5' RACE reads. Among 120,000 or so distinct CDR3 sequences listed, approximately 5.9% were seen once. V dropped 3 bases and J dropped 7; count of bases not matched to a gene: 4. The CDR3 consists of 14 residues. The germline CDR1 and CDR2 sequences are SGHRS and YFSETQ. Sequencing used PBMCs or a T cell subset sorted from them (not recorded which). The sequence derives from an adult woman who had mild COVID-19 (a few samples of this study predate the infection). Cell type and time point are not known. V is TRBV5-1 and J is TRBJ2-1, with 10 bases identical to TRBD1. CDR3 region: CASSSRTGGNEQFF. CDR3 bases: TGCGCCAGCAGCTCTCGGACAGGGGGGAATGAGCAGTTCTTC.